What follows are 7 T cell receptor beta chains derived from one specimen sequenced in a study of CD8 T cells in Susac syndrome. After extraction with the RNeasy kit, about 0.45 to 1 ug of the RNA was reverse transcribed using random hexamers. TCRdb re-derived calls from the immunoSEQ multiplex PCR reads in MiXCR, one entry per CDR3 protein. The sample has approximately 220,000 distinct CDR3 sequences, approximately 95% seen once. The source material was CD4+ T cells from PBMCs. These receptors all stem from a human donor with multiple sclerosis.

The J gene is TRBJ2-7, the V gene TRBV2; tentative D call: TRBD1 (5 bases). From germline, CDR1 is SNHLY and CDR2 FYNNEI. There are 12 residues in the CDR3. V shed 5 bases and J shed 1 base, with 6 bases lying between them. The CDR3 region is CASSTGSYEQYF. CDR3 DNA: TGTGCCAGCAGTACAGGTTCCTACGAGCAGTACTTC.

V gene TRBV10-2 combines with J gene TRBJ2-5; weak D call: TRBD1 (6 bases). Germline CDR1 reads WSHSY; CDR2 reads SAAADI. CDR3 size: 14 residues. The ends were cut back, 7 bases at V and 0 bases at J, with 12 bases in the middle. This CDR3 is CASTNRDNQETQYF. The CDR3 bases are TGCGCCAGCACAAACCGGGACAACCAAGAGACCCAGTACTTC.

The chain joins TRBV6-4 to TRBJ2-5; 9 nucleotides align to TRBD1. The germline V gene encodes CDR1 MRHNA and CDR2 SNTAGT. V gave up 4 bases and J gave up 2 bases; unmatched junction bases: 8. The CDR3 consists of 16 residues. CDR3 DNA sequence: TGTGCCAGCAGTGGGACAGGGGTCTTGGAACAAGAGACCCAGTACTTC. The encoded protein is CASSGTGVLEQETQYF.

V and J are TRBV30 and TRBJ2-5, with 11 positions matching TRBD1. The CDR3 extends over 15 amino acids. J was trimmed by 3 bases and V by 0 bases; bases with no gene match: 3. Germline-derived CDR1 and CDR2 are GTSNPN and SVGIG (reference sequence). CDR3 in DNA: TGTGCCTGGAGTGTACTGGGACAGGGGGAAGAGACCCAGTACTTC. It yields the protein CAWSVLGQGEETQYF. Full variable domain (rest looked up from reference TRBV30 and TRBJ2-5): SQTIHQWPATLVQPVGSPLSLECTVEGTSNPNLYWYRQAAGRGLQLLFYSVGIGQISSEVPQNLSASRPQDRQFILSSKKLLLSDSGFYLCAWSVLGQGEETQYFGPGTRLLVL.

The chain carries TRBV20-1 and TRBJ2-3, with TRBD2 matching over 9 bases. The ends lost 4 bases at V and 3 bases at J; junction bases unmatched: 2. CDR3 length: 13 residues. Germline loops: CDR1 DFQATT, CDR2 SNEGSKA (reference sequence). The CDR3 sequence is CSAMSGGTDTQYF. CDR3 coding DNA: TGCAGTGCTATGAGCGGGGGGACAGATACGCAGTATTTT.

The rearrangement links TRBV3-1 to TRBJ1-2; D is perhaps TRBD1 (5 bases). Deletions cut 2 bases from V and 4 bases from J, with 17 bases between. The V gene's germline CDR1 is LGHDT and CDR2 YNNKEL (reference sequence). The CDR3 runs 16 residues. Written as DNA, the CDR3 is TGTGCCAGCAGCCAACTGGGGGTGGAGACTCCCTATGGCTACACCTTC. Amino acids: CASSQLGVETPYGYTF.

The rearrangement joins TRBV20-1 to TRBJ1-4; the D is unclear. Germline values: CDR1 DFQATT, CDR2 SNEGSKA (reference sequence). V was clipped by 3 bases and J by 0 bases, with 11 bases between them. The CDR3 sequence is 15 residues long. This chain's CDR3 is CSASTLLPTNEKLFF. DNA of the CDR3: TGCAGTGCTAGTACTCTTCTCCCAACTAATGAAAAACTGTTTTTT.